The subject of this entry is one T cell receptor beta chain. The time point was: cycle 4 day 1 (C4D1), after more than 5 weeks of nivolumab. There was relapse after autologous stem cell transplantation in every patient, and there was variation in brentuximab vedotin exposure. After thawing, PBMCs were subjected to magnetic negative selection to isolate CD8+ T cells. The source of the sample is a study of PD-1 blockade in classical Hodgkin lymphoma. Study background: Patients were treated with nivolumab at 3 mg/kg, and this was given intravenously every 2 weeks.

Sequencing used immunoSEQ multiplex PCR; TCRdb keeps in-frame clones, though not all of them. Of about 15,000 clones listed, roughly nine tenths were seen once; the top ten hold approximately 17%. The sequenced sample was CD8+ T cells from blood, obtained before the fourth cycle of nivolumab. This TCR derives from a human donor with classical Hodgkin lymphoma.

The CDR3, as DNA: TGTGCCAGCAGTGAACTATCGGAGGCCGAGACCCAGTACTTC. This gives the protein CASSELSEAETQYF. The chain is built from TRBV25-1 and TRBJ2-5, with D perhaps TRBD2 (5 bases). Deletions cut 2 bases from V and 5 bases from J, with 12 bases between. The CDR3 has 14 residues. Germline V CDR1 and CDR2: MGHDK, SYGVNS.